The 3 T cell receptor beta chains reported below all come from one sample, sequenced in a study of T cell changes during pregnancy in multiple sclerosis. Sequenced by immunoSEQ multiplex PCR; TCRdb stores in-frame clones only, minus some. Among roughly 69,000 clones listed, about 89% were seen once. The sequencing used peripheral blood, collected in the second trimester of pregnancy. The source of these receptors is a female donor with multiple sclerosis, enrolled in a pregnancy study.

As concerns this clone: At the DNA level, this CDR3 is encoded by other sequences in the same sample as well. The chain combines TRBV5-6 with TRBJ1-1; 9 nucleotides match TRBD1. Losses at the gene ends were 3 bases for V and 1 base for J; bases not matched to a gene: 13. Germline loops: CDR1 SGHDT, CDR2 YYEEEE. The CDR3 covers 18 residues. The CDR3 sequence is CASSWPGQGVFRNTEAFF. CDR3 coding DNA: TGTGCCAGCAGCTGGCCGGGACAGGGTGTCTTCAGGAACACTGAAGCTTTCTTT.

This chain joins TRBV11-3 and TRBJ2-2; D gene uncertain. Germline CDR1 SGHNT, CDR2 YENEEA. Between the trimmed V and J ends, which lost 1 base and 4 bases, there was a span of 4 bases. The CDR3 is 13 residues long. The chain's CDR3 is CASSLAGTGELFF. In DNA, the CDR3 is TGTGCCAGCAGCTTAGCAGGCACCGGGGAGCTGTTTTTT.

The rearrangement links TRBV7-6 to TRBJ2-7, with D possibly matching TRBD2 (5 bases). In germline, CDR1 is SGHVS, CDR2 FNYEAQ. The length of the CDR3 is 14 residues. V lost 2 bases and J 2 bases, leaving 10 bases between the germline ends. CDR3 residues: CASSLSGGAYEQYF. DNA for the CDR3: TGTGCCAGCAGCTTATCCGGAGGTGCCTACGAGCAGTACTTC.